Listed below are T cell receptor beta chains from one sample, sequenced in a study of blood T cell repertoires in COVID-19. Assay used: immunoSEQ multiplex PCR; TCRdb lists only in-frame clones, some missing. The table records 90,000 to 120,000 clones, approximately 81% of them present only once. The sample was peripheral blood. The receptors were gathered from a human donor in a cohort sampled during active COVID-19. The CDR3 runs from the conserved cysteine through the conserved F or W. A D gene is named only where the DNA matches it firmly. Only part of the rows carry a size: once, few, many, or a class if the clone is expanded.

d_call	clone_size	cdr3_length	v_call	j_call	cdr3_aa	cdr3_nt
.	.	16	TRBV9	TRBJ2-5	CASSVGWGDSQETQYF	TGTGCCAGCAGCGTGGGATGGGGGGACTCCCAAGAGACCCAGTACTTC
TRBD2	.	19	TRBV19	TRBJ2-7	CASVERASGGGPRNYEQYF	TGTGCCTCAGTAGAAAGGGCTAGCGGGGGGGGTCCACGGAACTACGAGCAGTACTTC
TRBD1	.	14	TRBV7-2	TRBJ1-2	CASSIRQGAGGYTF	TGTGCCAGCAGCATCCGACAGGGGGCGGGGGGCTACACCTTC
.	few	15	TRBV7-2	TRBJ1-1	CASSLVSGSNTEAFF	TGTGCCAGCAGCTTAGTATCGGGTTCGAACACTGAAGCTTTCTTT
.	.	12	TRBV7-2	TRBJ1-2	CASSLDIGGYTF	TGTGCCAGCAGCTTAGATATCGGTGGCTACACCTTC
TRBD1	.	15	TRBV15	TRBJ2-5	CATSRLKGQQETQYF	TGTGCCACCAGCAGACTAAAGGGACAGCAAGAGACCCAGTACTTC
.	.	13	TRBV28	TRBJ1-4	CASSLGGTEKLFF	TGTGCCAGCAGTTTAGGGGGCACTGAAAAACTGTTTTTT
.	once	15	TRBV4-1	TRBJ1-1	CASSQSHSMNTEAFF	TGCGCCAGCAGCCAATCCCACTCAATGAACACTGAAGCTTTCTTT
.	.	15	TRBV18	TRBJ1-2	CASSPPQSPNYGYTF	TGTGCCAGCTCACCACCACAGTCACCGAACTATGGCTACACCTTC
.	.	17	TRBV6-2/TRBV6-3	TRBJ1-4	CASIPDSPWGFNEKLFF	TGTGCCAGCATCCCGGACAGCCCTTGGGGGTTTAATGAAAAACTGTTTTTT
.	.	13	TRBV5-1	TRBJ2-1	CASSLGLYNEQFF	TGCGCCAGCAGCTTGGGACTTTACAATGAGCAGTTCTTC
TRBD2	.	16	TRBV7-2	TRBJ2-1	CASRQRLAGGNNEQFF	TGTGCCAGCAGGCAGAGACTAGCGGGAGGCAACAATGAGCAGTTCTTC
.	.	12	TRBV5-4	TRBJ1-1	CASSLTGTEAFF	TGTGCCAGCAGCTTGACGGGCACTGAAGCTTTCTTT
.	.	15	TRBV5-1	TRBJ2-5	CASSLAAGAQETQYF	TGCGCCAGCAGCTTGGCCGCGGGGGCCCAAGAGACCCAGTACTTC
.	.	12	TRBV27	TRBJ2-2	CASSLISGELFF	TGTGCCAGCAGTTTAATCAGCGGGGAGCTGTTTTTT
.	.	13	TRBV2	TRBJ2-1	CASQQGRGDEQFF	TGTGCCAGTCAACAGGGCAGGGGCGATGAGCAGTTCTTC
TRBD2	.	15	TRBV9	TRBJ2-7	CASSVDLAGWYEQYF	TGTGCCAGCAGCGTAGATCTAGCGGGATGGTACGAGCAGTACTTC
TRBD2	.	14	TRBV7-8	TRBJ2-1	CASSWGTSSPVQFF	TGTGCCAGCAGTTGGGGGACTAGCTCGCCCGTGCAGTTCTTC
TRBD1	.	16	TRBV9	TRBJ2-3	CASSPRQGRSTDTQYF	TGTGCCAGCAGCCCCCGACAGGGGAGATCCACAGATACGCAGTATTTT
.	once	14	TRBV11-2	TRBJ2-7	CASSLRRGRFEQYF	TGTGCCAGCAGCTTACGGCGGGGGCGATTCGAGCAGTACTTC
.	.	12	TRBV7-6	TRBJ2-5	CASSGVDAPQYF	TGTGCCAGCAGTGGAGTTGACGCGCCCCAGTACTTC
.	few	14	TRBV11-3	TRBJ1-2	CASSRGVSGEGYTF	TGTGCCAGCAGCCGGGGGGTGTCCGGGGAAGGCTACACCTTC
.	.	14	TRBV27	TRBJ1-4	CASSSGGWSEKLFF	TGTGCCAGCAGTTCGGGCGGGTGGTCTGAAAAACTGTTTTTT
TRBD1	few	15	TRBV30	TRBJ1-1	CACQHFRQGNTEAFF	TGTGCCTGTCAACACTTTAGACAGGGCAACACTGAAGCTTTCTTT